This TCR beta chain is from a study of blood T cell repertoires in COVID-19. Study overall: COVID-19 samples from acute and convalescent phases originated in the United States, Italy and Spain.

Germline values: CDR1 LNHNV, CDR2 YYDKDF (reference sequence). Between the trimmed V and J ends, which lost 0 bases and 7 bases, there was a span of 13 bases. The CDR3 extends over 14 amino acids. It was during active infection that Seattle patients were enrolled and then longitudinally followed. Data came from immunoSEQ multiplex PCR; TCRdb stores just in-frame clones and leaves some out. Of roughly 180,000 clones in the sample, about 81% were seen once. This clone occurred once. This sequence joins TRBV15 and TRBJ2-7; D not resolved. The receptor was derived from a woman of 80 years or more with COVID-19, enrolled during active disease. The sample was peripheral blood. CDR3 DNA: TGTGCCACCAGCAGAGATTACGGGTTGAATGAGCAGTACTTC. Translation gives CATSRDYGLNEQYF.